This T cell receptor (beta chain) was captured in a study of T-cell reconstitution after alpha-beta-depleted transplantation in children. Study-level findings and limits: Fresh T-cell production supplied most of the T-cell counts and diversity seen one year after transplant.

This clonotype was seen a handful of times. Its antigen remains unidentified. Germline V gene sequence: CDR1 MNHEY, CDR2 SVGEGT. J lost 9 bases, V lost 1 base, and 7 bases had no gene match. This CDR3 has 15 residues. Unique molecular identifiers were incorporated into the prepared TCRbeta library. MiXCR was run by TCRdb on the PCR reads, yielding one entry per CDR3 protein. The sample records 90,000 to 100,000 distinct CDR3 sequences, under 25% being singletons. Material: PBMCs, obtained before TCRalphabeta/CD19-depleted stem cell transplant. The receptor was isolated from a boy younger than 10 with acute lymphoblastic leukemia, due to receive a stem cell transplant. J is TRBJ2-1 and V is TRBV6-2 or TRBV6-3, with 9 positions matching TRBD2. The DNA for the CDR3 is TGTGCCAGCAGTTACTTGGGACTAGCTCGATCTGAGCAGTTCTTC. Protein product: CASSYLGLARSEQFF.